A single sample gave rise to the 18 T cell receptor beta chains below, sequenced in a study of T-cell memory formation after mild COVID-19 (dated by TCRdb to about 2021). Library method: 5' RACE. For sequencing, an Illumina NovaSeq 6000 was employed. TCRdb took the public reads, trimmed them with fastp at Q25, ran MiXCR for clone calling and kept in-frame beta chains. Records with the same CDR3 protein are collapsed into one entry carrying the most frequent genes and DNA. The sample table records about 560,000 distinct CDR3 sequences; roughly a sixth of these occur just once. The ten most abundant clones make up approximately 8.1% of the sample. Sequencing was performed on PBMCs or a T cell subset sorted from them (not recorded which). The receptors were gathered from an adult woman who had mild COVID-19 (a few samples of this study predate the infection). The sample titles of this study are shuffled in the database, so cell type and time point are left out; the donor was told from shared clones.

A few counts support this clonotype. The V and J genes are TRBV30 and TRBJ1-2; D is possibly TRBD1 (6 bases). CDR3 size: 17 residues. The ends were cut back, 2 bases at V and 8 bases at J, with 27 bases in the middle. The germline CDR1 and CDR2 sequences are GTSNPN and SVGIG (reference sequence). The DNA for the CDR3 is TGTGCCTGGAGTATTAGGAGACCCGTGGGGACACAGCACGGCTACACCTTC. It codes for CAWSIRRPVGTQHGYTF.

V gene TRBV10-3 combines with J gene TRBJ2-3; 8 nucleotides line up with TRBD2. The junction had 10 bases not matched to a gene; V was cut back by 11 bases and J by 0 bases. CDR3 length: 15 amino acids. Germline-derived CDR1 and CDR2 are ENHRY and SYGVKD. CDR3 DNA sequence: TGTGCCGCATTTAGCGGGGTAACTAGCACAGATACGCAGTATTTT. This translates into CAAFSGVTSTDTQYF.

The J gene is TRBJ2-2, the V gene TRBV6-2 or TRBV6-3, with D maybe TRBD1 (7 bases). The CDR3 has 16 residues. The germline CDR1 and CDR2 sequences are MNHEY and SVGEGT. V lost 7 bases, J lost 8 bases, and 23 bases lay in between. The CDR3 spells CASTPPGDSLTGELFF. The CDR3 coding sequence is TGTGCCAGCACCCCGCCGGGGGACAGCCTCACTGGGGAGCTGTTTTTT.

This chain links TRBV7-9 with TRBJ1-1; no reliable D call. The CDR3 length is 13 residues. Germline CDR1 and CDR2: SEHNR and FQNEAQ (reference sequence). Trimming cost V 5 bases and J 4 bases, with 11 bases left between them. CDR3 protein: CASSPSRGTEAFF. The CDR3 bases are TGTGCCAGCAGCCCCAGCCGGGGCACTGAAGCTTTCTTT.

The chain employs TRBV7-2 and TRBJ2-5; 9 nucleotides line up with TRBD2. The CDR3 has 16 amino acids. V shed 2 bases and J 1 base; nucleotides not matched to a gene: 5. Germline assignment: CDR1 SGHTA and CDR2 FQGNSA. The CDR3 coding sequence is TGTGCCAGCAGCTTACGCCCAGCGGGGGGCCAAGAGACCCAGTACTTC. It codes for CASSLRPAGGQETQYF.

The CDR3 reads CASSFEGLYEQYF. The CDR3 DNA is TGTGCCAGCAGTTTTGAGGGTCTTTACGAGCAGTACTTC. This chain uses TRBV28 with TRBJ2-7, with D tentatively TRBD2 (5 bases). Germline values: CDR1 MDHEN, CDR2 SYDVKM. The CDR3 is 13 amino acids. Trimming cost V 3 bases and J 4 bases, with 10 bases left between them.

The chain has TRBV19 and TRBJ1-2, with 7 bases aligning to TRBD1. Germline CDR1 is LNHDA and CDR2 is SQIVND (reference sequence). Losses at the gene ends were 9 bases for V and 4 bases for J; bases not matched to a gene: 11. This CDR3 region has 14 residues. Here the CDR3 DNA reads TGTGCCAGCCAGACAGGGTTCGCTTTCTATGGCTACACCTTC. This gives the protein CASQTGFAFYGYTF.

This clonotype was counted only a few times. The rearrangement uses TRBV4-1 and TRBJ2-1; D not resolved. Between the trimmed V and J ends, which lost 8 bases and 6 bases, there was a span of 8 bases. Germline CDR1 is MGHRA and CDR2 is YSYEKL. The CDR3 has 11 amino acids. The DNA for the CDR3 is TGCGCCAGCGGACCTGGCAATGAGCAGTTCTTC. Its protein product is CASGPGNEQFF.

Notes on this clonotype: At one end the junction does not follow the germline gene, possibly because of a read error. The chain links TRBV14 to TRBJ2-2; D perhaps matches TRBD2 (5 bases). CDR3 length: 14 amino acids. Germline CDR1 is SGHDN and CDR2 is FVKESK. The CDR3 nucleotides are TGTGCCAGCAGCCAACTACAGTACACCGGGGATCTGTTTTTT. Its translation: CASSQLQYTGDLFF.

The chain combines TRBV21-1 with TRBJ2-5. TRBV21-1 is termed a pseudogene. The CDR3 covers 20 residues. The CDR3 DNA follows: TGTGCCAGCAGCAATCCCCATCTACTCTTGAAAGAGCGGGACCAAGAGACCCAGTACTTC. This translates into CASSNPHLLLKERDQETQYF.

The V gene is TRBV6-5, the J gene TRBJ2-2, with D perhaps matching TRBD1 (6 bases). The CDR3 extends over 16 amino acids. The V end was cut by 5 bases, the J end by 0 bases, with 13 bases between. From germline, CDR1 is MNHEY and CDR2 SVGAGI. The CDR3: CASSQGRVSNTGELFF. Here the CDR3 DNA reads TGTGCCAGCAGTCAGGGGCGGGTATCGAACACCGGGGAGCTGTTTTTT.

The chain uses TRBV27 and TRBJ1-4; no clear D gene. V dropped 4 bases and J dropped 1 base, with 10 bases sitting between them. The germline gives CDR1 MNHEY, CDR2 SMNVEV (reference sequence). The CDR3 runs 15 residues. The DNA for the CDR3 is TGTGCCAGCAGTTCGACAAGCAGAACTAATGAAAAACTGTTTTTT. Encoded protein: CASSSTSRTNEKLFF.

The rearrangement links TRBV7-2 to TRBJ2-7; 11 bases fit TRBD2. The germline V gene has CDR1 SGHTA and CDR2 FQGNSA. The length of the CDR3 is 16 residues. V trimming: 0 bases; J trimming: 4 bases; junction bases outside the gene matches: 5. The CDR3 DNA sequence: TGTGCCAGCAGCTTAGCGAGGCTAGCGGGAGGATACGAGCAGTACTTC. Protein sequence: CASSLARLAGGYEQYF.

Only a few counts were recorded for this clonotype. The J gene is TRBJ2-2, the V gene TRBV6-6, with 7 nucleotides matching TRBD2. CDR3 length equals 19 residues. Per the germline V gene, CDR1 is MNHNY and CDR2 is SVGAGI (reference sequence). V was pared by 0 bases and J by 2 bases, with 12 bases of the junction left unmatched. The CDR3 bases are TGTGCCAGCAGTTACTCGATGGCCCCAGCGGGACGAAACACCGGGGAGCTGTTTTTT. Protein sequence: CASSYSMAPAGRNTGELFF.

This clonotype was seen a handful of times. The chain joins TRBV11-2 to TRBJ2-5, with 7 bases lining up with TRBD1. Germline V CDR1 and CDR2: SGHAT, FQNNGV. The CDR3 covers 14 residues. The J segment lost 5 bases and the V segment lost 5 bases, leaving 8 bases of the junction unmatched. CDR3 in amino acids: CASSPTGWEETQYF. CDR3 in DNA: TGTGCCAGCAGCCCGACAGGGTGGGAGGAGACCCAGTACTTC.

The table lists this clonotype with a few counts. V is TRBV3-1 and J is TRBJ2-7; 9 bases map to TRBD2. Germline CDR1 is LGHDT and CDR2 is YNNKEL (reference sequence). Trimming took 6 bases from V and 2 from J; bases not matched to a gene: 8. The CDR3 sequence is 15 residues long. The DNA of the CDR3 is TGTGCCAGCAGAAATAGCGGGAGTTTCCCCTACGAGCAGTACTTC. Its translation: CASRNSGSFPYEQYF.

The chain carries TRBV3-1 and TRBJ1-5; 11 nucleotides align to TRBD1. Germline V lookup: CDR1 LGHDT, CDR2 YNNKEL (reference sequence). V lost 4 bases and J lost 4; bases outside the gene matches: 9. This CDR3 comprises 17 residues. CDR3 nucleotide sequence: TGTGCCAGCAGCCTGGGGACAGGGGGAAGAGCAAATCAGCCCCAGCATTTT. It encodes CASSLGTGGRANQPQHF.

This clonotype was seen repeatedly, ten times or more. The chain recombines TRBV6-1 with TRBJ1-6, with D uncertain. Trimming shortened V by 4 bases and J by 6 bases, and 7 bases separated the two germline ends. CDR1 is MNHNS, CDR2 SASEGT, per germline. This CDR3 region has 13 residues. The CDR3 loop is CASSGGINSPLHF. In DNA form, the CDR3 reads TGTGCCAGCAGTGGCGGGATTAATTCACCCCTCCACTTT.